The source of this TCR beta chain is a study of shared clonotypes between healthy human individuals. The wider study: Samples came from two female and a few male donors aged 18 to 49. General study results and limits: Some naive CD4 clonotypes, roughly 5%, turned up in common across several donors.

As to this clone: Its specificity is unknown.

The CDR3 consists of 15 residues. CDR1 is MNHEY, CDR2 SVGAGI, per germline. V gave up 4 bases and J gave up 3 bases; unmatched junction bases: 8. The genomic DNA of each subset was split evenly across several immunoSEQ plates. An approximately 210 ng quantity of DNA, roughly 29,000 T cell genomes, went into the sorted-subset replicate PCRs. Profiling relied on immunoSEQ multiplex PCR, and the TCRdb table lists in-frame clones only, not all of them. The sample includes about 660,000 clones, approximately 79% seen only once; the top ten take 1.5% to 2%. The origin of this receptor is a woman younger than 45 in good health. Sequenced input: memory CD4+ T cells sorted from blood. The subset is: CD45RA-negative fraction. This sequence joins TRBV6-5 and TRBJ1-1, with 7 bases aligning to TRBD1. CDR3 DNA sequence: TGTGCCAGCAGTTCCGAGACAGGGTGGGACACTGAAGCTTTCTTT. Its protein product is CASSSETGWDTEAFF.